What follows are 12 T cell receptor beta chains derived from one specimen sequenced in a study of blood T cell repertoires in COVID-19 (dated by TCRdb to 2020 to 2022). The library was generated by the immunoSEQ multiplex PCR assay. TCRdb carries this immuneACCESS record with in-frame sequences only. Its versions omit some clonotypes, under half of them owing to an unresolved V gene in the studies checked, with the rest unexplained. In all, the sample holds 150,000 to 200,000 clones, and roughly 87% of those were seen once. The ten largest make up approximately 1.4% of the sample. The sequenced material came from peripheral blood. The receptors shown here come from a woman in her forties or fifties with acute or convalescent COVID-19.

The V gene is TRBV6-5, the J gene TRBJ2-5; possible D gene TRBD1, 6 bases. Germline-derived CDR1 and CDR2 are MNHEY and SVGAGI. V was trimmed by 4 bases and J by 5 bases, leaving 14 bases between them. The CDR3 consists of 14 residues. CDR3 DNA: TGTGCCAGCAGTTTTCAGGGGCTCCGGGAGACCCAGTACTTC. Encoded protein: CASSFQGLRETQYF.

The chain recombines TRBV4-1 with TRBJ1-1; TRBD1 aligns across 9 bases. CDR1 is MGHRA, CDR2 YSYEKL, per germline. The CDR3 extends over 15 amino acids. The V segment lost 0 bases and the J segment 5 bases; nucleotides outside the gene matches: 4. The CDR3 loop is CASSQDGQGRTEAFF. Written as DNA, the CDR3 is TGCGCCAGCAGCCAAGATGGACAGGGGCGTACTGAAGCTTTCTTT.

J is TRBJ1-1 and V is TRBV12-3 or TRBV12-4; D is ambiguous. Trimming cost V 10 bases and J 2 bases, with 11 bases left between them. The CDR3 runs to 12 residues. The CDR3 DNA reads as TGTGCCACCGGAGAGGGCAACACTGAAGCTTTCTTT. Translated: CATGEGNTEAFF.

The chain combines TRBV24-1 with TRBJ1-2, with TRBD1 identical over 7 bases. There are 13 residues in the CDR3. CDR1 and CDR2 (germline): KGHDR, SFDVKD. With 0 bases clipped from V and 7 bases from J, the junction kept 1 base outside the gene matches. The CDR3 DNA is TGTGCCACCAGTGATTTGGGGACAGTTGGCTACACCTTC. Residues: CATSDLGTVGYTF.

The V and J genes are TRBV19 and TRBJ1-6; 10 bases match TRBD1. Trimming took 3 bases from V and 8 from J; bases not matched to a gene: 1. The CDR3 is 14 residues long. Germline loops: CDR1 LNHDA, CDR2 SQIVND (reference sequence). CDR3 residues: CASSIGQGDSPLHF. The CDR3, as DNA: TGTGCCAGTAGTATCGGACAGGGGGATTCACCCCTCCACTTT.

This chain uses TRBV7-8 with TRBJ2-7; 7 bases line up with TRBD2. Looked up from germline, CDR1 is SGHVS and CDR2 is FQNEAQ. This CDR3 spans 14 amino acids. V was clipped by 3 bases and J by 4 bases; unmatched bases: 6. The CDR3 nucleotides read TGTGCCAGCAGCTTGGGGGGGAGGGAATACGAGCAGTACTTC. Translation: CASSLGGREYEQYF.

CDR3 nucleotide sequence: TGTGCCAGCAGCTTCGGGGGGGCCTCTGGGGCCAACGTCCTGACTTTC. Its translation is CASSFGGASGANVLTF. The gene calls are TRBV7-2 and TRBJ2-6; TRBD2 matches at 8 bases. CDR3 length: 16 residues. The V and J ends lost 3 bases and 0 bases, in that order; junction bases with no gene match: 1. Germline V gene data show CDR1 as SGHTA and CDR2 as FQGNSA.

V is TRBV18 and J is TRBJ2-1; 9 bases agree with TRBD1. The CDR3 totals 16 residues. V lost 5 bases, J lost 7 bases, and 12 bases stayed unmatched. Germline CDR1 and CDR2: KGHSH and LQKENI. In nucleotides, the CDR3 is TGTGCCAGCTCAACTGTACAGGGGGCTCCTGGTAATGAGCAGTTCTTC. As protein: CASSTVQGAPGNEQFF.

The rearrangement links TRBV4-3 to TRBJ1-2; 7 nucleotides agree with TRBD1. V lost 3 bases and J lost 2; bases outside the gene matches: 9. The germline V gene has CDR1 LGHNA and CDR2 YSLEER. This CDR3 has 16 amino acids. The CDR3 is CASSHYTGEKNYGYTF. In nucleotides, the CDR3 is TGCGCCAGCAGCCATTATACAGGGGAGAAGAACTATGGCTACACCTTC.

The V and J genes are TRBV4-1 and TRBJ2-3; maybe TRBD2 (5 bases). V was pared by 1 base and J by 0 bases, with 14 bases between. This CDR3 spans 17 amino acids. Per germline, CDR1 MGHRA and CDR2 YSYEKL. The CDR3 here is CASSQVGLAVSTDTQYF. Written as DNA, the CDR3 is TGCGCCAGCAGCCAAGTAGGCCTAGCAGTGAGCACAGATACGCAGTATTTT.

The table lists this clone with a few counts. The chain uses TRBV4-1 and TRBJ1-1; D not resolved. The CDR3 sequence is 14 residues long. The ends were cut back, 6 bases at V and 1 base at J, with 12 bases in the middle. CDR1 and CDR2 from the germline V gene are MGHRA and YSYEKL. The CDR3 is CASRGLLKNTEAFF. CDR3 DNA sequence: TGCGCCAGCAGAGGACTGCTAAAGAACACTGAAGCTTTCTTT.

The chain's CDR3 is CAISETGTGGYGYTF. The CDR3 DNA reads as TGTGCCATCAGTGAGACCGGGACAGGGGGCTATGGCTACACCTTC. The chain joins TRBV10-3 to TRBJ1-2; TRBD1 matches 11 bases. CDR1 is ENHRY and CDR2 is SYGVKD in the germline V gene. The V segment lost 2 bases and the J segment 4 bases; nucleotides outside the gene matches: 3. The CDR3 consists of 15 residues.